This T cell receptor beta chain comes out of a study of blood T cell repertoires in COVID-19. Looking at the study overall: The United States, Italy and Spain supplied acute and convalescent COVID-19 samples. PBMCs, B-cell-depleted T cells, or T cells were the source of the cDNA or gDNA that made up the material.

What the recovered Cohort 3 donors had was two negative PCRs, clearance, or symptom resolution. The data were produced by immunoSEQ multiplex PCR, yet TCRdb's version contains in-frame clones alone and is incomplete. The data show some 150,000 clones, roughly 88% seen once. This CDR3 spans 13 amino acids. After removal of 6 bases from V and 0 bases from J, the junction contained 1 base not matched to a gene. The germline V gene has CDR1 WSHSY and CDR2 SAAADI. The sequence derives from a man aged 45-65 years who had recovered from COVID-19. V and J are TRBV10-2 and TRBJ1-1; 7 bases line up with TRBD1. Sequenced sample: PBMCs or T cells enriched from blood (not recorded which). The CDR3 reads CASRDRVNTEAFF. CDR3 nucleotide sequence: TGCGCCAGCAGAGACAGGGTGAACACTGAAGCTTTCTTT.